Following are 5 T cell receptor beta chains from one sample sequenced in a study of blood T cell repertoires in COVID-19. Profiled with immunoSEQ multiplex PCR; TCRdb holds only in-frame clones, not every one. The repertoire holds over 70,000 clones, around 88% seen once, with less than 9% in the top ten. Sequencing was performed on peripheral blood. Source of these receptors: a woman older than 75 with acute or convalescent COVID-19.

This sequence joins TRBV7-2 and TRBJ2-7, with D possibly TRBD1 on 5 matching bases. Per germline, CDR1 SGHTA and CDR2 FQGNSA. The CDR3 sequence is 13 residues long. Trimming removed 5 bases at V and 6 bases at J, with 14 bases between. CDR3 coding DNA: TGTGCCAGCAGCATCCCAGGGTTTCTCGAGCAGTACTTC. Its translation is CASSIPGFLEQYF.

As concerns this clone: This CDR3 is also generated by other DNA sequences in the sample. V gene TRBV6-5 combines with J gene TRBJ2-7, with 7 bases lining up with TRBD1. V shed 6 bases, J shed 2 bases, and the junction held 7 bases outside the gene matches. Germline lookup yields CDR1 MNHEY and CDR2 SVGAGI. The CDR3 covers 14 residues. The CDR3 DNA sequence: TGTGCCAGCAGCCCACGACAGGGAACCTACGAGCAGTACTTC. It is translated as CASSPRQGTYEQYF.

This clone was counted once. This rearrangement joins TRBV7-3 to TRBJ2-1; D gene uncertain. Trimming cost V 4 bases and J 0 bases, with 7 bases left between them. CDR3 size: 14 residues. Per germline, CDR1 SGHTA and CDR2 FQGTGA. CDR3 DNA: TGTGCCAGCAGCTCAGGATACTCCTACAATGAGCAGTTCTTC. Its translation: CASSSGYSYNEQFF.

Comment on this clone: Other DNA sequences in this sample translate to the same CDR3. This chain links TRBV5-1 with TRBJ1-3, with D perhaps matching TRBD1 (6 bases). Trimming took off 1 base at V and 1 base at J, with 6 bases between the two ends. Germline lookup yields CDR1 SGHRS and CDR2 YFSETQ. CDR3 length: 14 residues. CDR3 residues: CASSLTGSGNTIYF. The CDR3, as DNA: TGCGCCAGCAGCTTGACAGGGTCTGGAAACACCATATATTTT.

This clone was picked up one time. The chain couples TRBV2 to TRBJ1-1; D is undetermined. V was pared by 1 base and J by 6 bases, with 12 bases between. The length of the CDR3 is 14 residues. Germline lookup yields CDR1 SNHLY and CDR2 FYNNEI. CDR3 sequence (DNA): TGTGCCAGCAGTGAAGTTTCACTCCAGGCTGAAGCTTTCTTT. Encoded protein: CASSEVSLQAEAFF.